This TCR beta chain was sequenced during a study of T cells expressing NK-cell markers. Study at large: Seven donors tested HCMV-seropositive and one tested seronegative among the eight sequenced. Whole-study findings and limits: The study found these clonotypes also leading the CD3+CD56-NKG2C+ fraction in a few donors.

The CDR3 is 18 amino acids. With regard to this clonotype: Its target is unknown.

TCRdb re-analyzed the 5' RACE reads; it lists each CDR3 protein once, without DNA. The sample is made up of roughly 390,000 distinct CDR3 sequences, and the top ten hold roughly 5.2% of it. The receptor's source is a man aged 18-70 years in good health. The J gene is TRBJ2-5, the V gene TRBV12-3 or TRBV12-4; TCRdb proposes TRBD2, but this gene call is untestable without DNA. Input material: blood T cells: a sorted CD56 or NKG2C T cell subset, CD4+ or CD8+ T cells, or bulk PBMC T cells (not recorded which). The CDR3 sequence: CASSYGGLAGGHKETQYF.